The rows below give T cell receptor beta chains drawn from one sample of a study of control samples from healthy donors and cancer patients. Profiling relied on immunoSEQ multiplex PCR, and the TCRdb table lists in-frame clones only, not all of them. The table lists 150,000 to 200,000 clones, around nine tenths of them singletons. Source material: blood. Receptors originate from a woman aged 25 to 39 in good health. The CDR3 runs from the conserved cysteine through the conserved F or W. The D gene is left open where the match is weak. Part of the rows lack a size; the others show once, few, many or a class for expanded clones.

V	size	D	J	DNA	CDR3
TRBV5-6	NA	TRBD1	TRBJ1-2	TGTGCCAGCAGCAGACAGGGAAATTACGGCTACACCTTC	CASSRQGNYGYTF
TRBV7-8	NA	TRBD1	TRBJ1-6	TGTGCCAGCAGCTTTGAGACAGGGGATAATTCACCCCTCCACTTT	CASSFETGDNSPLHF
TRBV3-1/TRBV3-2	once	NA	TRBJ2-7	TGTGCCAGCAGCCAAGTGTTAGTTTCCTACGAGCAGTACTTC	CASSQVLVSYEQYF
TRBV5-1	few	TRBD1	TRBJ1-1	TGCGCCAGCAGCTTTTCAGGGGGCGCAGGATGGACTGAAGCTTTCTTT	CASSFSGGAGWTEAFF
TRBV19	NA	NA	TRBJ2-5	TGTGCCAGTAGTATAGTTGCAGGGACCCAAGAGACCCAGTACTTC	CASSIVAGTQETQYF
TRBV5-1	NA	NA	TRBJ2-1	TGCGCCAGCAGCGTGGGGTACCAGGGAAATGAGCAGTTCTTC	CASSVGYQGNEQFF
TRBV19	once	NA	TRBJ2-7	TGTGCCAGTAGTCCAGTCGCGGACTTATCCTACGAGCAGTACTTC	CASSPVADLSYEQYF
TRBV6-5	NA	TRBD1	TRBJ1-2	TGTGCCAGCAGTTACTCAGGGGGCGCAGGATATGGCTACACCTTC	CASSYSGGAGYGYTF
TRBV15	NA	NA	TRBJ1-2	TGTGCCACCAGCACGGGAGGAGGGGCTGGCTACACCTTC	CATSTGGGAGYTF
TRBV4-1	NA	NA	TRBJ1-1	TGCGCCAGCAGCCAAGATCTGTGGGGGACAAGCTTGATGAACACTGAAGCTTTCTTT	CASSQDLWGTSLMNTEAFF
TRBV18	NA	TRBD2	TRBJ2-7	TGTGCCAGCTCACCCCTAGCGGGTACGGGTACCTACGAGCAGTACTTC	CASSPLAGTGTYEQYF
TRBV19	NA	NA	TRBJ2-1	TGTGCCAGTAGTATCGGGGCGAATGAGCAGTTCTTC	CASSIGANEQFF
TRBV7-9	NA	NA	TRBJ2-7	TGTGCCAGCAGCTCCAGGGGGGGGTTCGTCGAGCAGTACTTC	CASSSRGGFVEQYF
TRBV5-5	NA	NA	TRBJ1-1	TGTGCCAGCAGCTTGGCGGAGGTGAACACTGAAGCTTTCTTT	CASSLAEVNTEAFF
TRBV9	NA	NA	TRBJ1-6	TGTGCCAGCAGCGAAACACAGACTAACGTGGGAGTATCTAATTCACCCCTCCACTTT	CASSETQTNVGVSNSPLHF
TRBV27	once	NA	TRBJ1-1	TGTGCCAGCAGTTTAGGTCCCAAGACTGAAGCTTTCTTT	CASSLGPKTEAFF
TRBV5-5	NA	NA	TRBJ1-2	TGTGCCAGCAGCGCCGGGACTGACTATGGCTACACCTTC	CASSAGTDYGYTF
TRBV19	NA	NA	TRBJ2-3	TGTGCCAGTAGTAATAGCCCCGTGTCGACAGATACGCAGTATTTT	CASSNSPVSTDTQYF
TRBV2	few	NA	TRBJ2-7	TGTGCCAGCAGTGGAGAAGAGGTCAATCTCGAGCAGTACTTC	CASSGEEVNLEQYF
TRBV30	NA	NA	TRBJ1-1	TGTGCCTGGAGTGTGGGGCCGAATGAAGCTTTCTTT	CAWSVGPNEAFF
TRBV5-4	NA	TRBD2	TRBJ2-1	TGTGCCAGCAGGGCCGGGAGGAGGGTAGCCTACAATGAGCAGTTCTTC	CASRAGRRVAYNEQFF
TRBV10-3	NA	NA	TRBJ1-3	TGTGCCATCAGCCCGGCCGGTTCCTCTGGAAACACCATATATTTT	CAISPAGSSGNTIYF
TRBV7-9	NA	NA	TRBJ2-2	TGTGCCAGCAGCTCCGTACGCGGGCGGGAAAACACCGGGGAGCTGTTTTTT	CASSSVRGRENTGELFF
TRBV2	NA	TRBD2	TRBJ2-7	TGTGCCAGGAGGACTAGCGGGAGTGGGGAGCAGTACTTC	CARRTSGSGEQYF
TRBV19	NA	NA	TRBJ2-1	TGTGCCAGTAGTCACCCCTACAATGAGCAGTTCTTC	CASSHPYNEQFF
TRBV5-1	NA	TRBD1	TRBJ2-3	TGCGCCAGCAACCCAACGACAGGGGACCTCACAGATACGCAGTATTTT	CASNPTTGDLTDTQYF
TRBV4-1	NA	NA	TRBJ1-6	TGCGCCAGCAGCCTCGGACCCGGCGGTATTGGGGATTCACCCCTCCACTTT	CASSLGPGGIGDSPLHF
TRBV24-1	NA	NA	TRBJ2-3	TGTGCCACCAGTGATTTCGATCGGGACGCAGATACGCAGTATTTT	CATSDFDRDADTQYF
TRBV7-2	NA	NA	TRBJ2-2	TGTGCCAGCAGCTTACCCGACACCGGGGAGCTGTTTTTT	CASSLPDTGELFF
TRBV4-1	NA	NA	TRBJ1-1	TGCGCCAGCAGCCACCAGGTCCCGAACACTGAAGCTTTCTTT	CASSHQVPNTEAFF
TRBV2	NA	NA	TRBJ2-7	TGTGCCAGCAGTGAAGAGGGCTTCCTCTCACGAGAGCAGTACTTC	CASSEEGFLSREQYF
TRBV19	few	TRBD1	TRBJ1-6	TGTGCCAGTAGTCCGGAGGACAGGGGAAGGAGCTCACCCCTCCACTTT	CASSPEDRGRSSPLHF
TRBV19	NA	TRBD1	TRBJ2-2	TGTGCCACCCGGGAATTAGGACGGACAGGGGGGACCGGGGAGCTGTTTTTT	CATRELGRTGGTGELFF
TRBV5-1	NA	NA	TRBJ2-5	TGCGCCAGCAGCTTGGATCCGGGGATACAAGAGACCCAGTACTTC	CASSLDPGIQETQYF
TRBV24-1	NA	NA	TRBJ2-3	TGTGCCACCAGTATAACAGCGAGCACAGATACGCAGTATTTT	CATSITASTDTQYF
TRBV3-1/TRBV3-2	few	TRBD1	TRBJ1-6	TGTGCCAGCAGCCGGACAGGGCTGTATAATTCACCCCTCCACTTT	CASSRTGLYNSPLHF
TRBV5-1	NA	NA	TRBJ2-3	TGCGCCAGCAGCTTGGCAGATACGCAGTATTTT	CASSLADTQYF
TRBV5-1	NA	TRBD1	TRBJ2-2	TGCGCCAGCAGCCCCAGACAGGGGGCGTCCGGGGAGCTGTTTTTT	CASSPRQGASGELFF
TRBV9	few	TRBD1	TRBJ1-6	TGTGCCAGCAGCGCAGACCCGGGACAGCGGATTAATTCACCCCTCCACTTT	CASSADPGQRINSPLHF
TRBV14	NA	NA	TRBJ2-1	TGTGCCAGCAGCCAATTAGACTACAATGAGCAGTTCTTC	CASSQLDYNEQFF
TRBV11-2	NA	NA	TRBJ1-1	TGTGCCAGCAGCTTAGATCTAGGGGCGAGGACTGAAGCTTTCTTT	CASSLDLGARTEAFF
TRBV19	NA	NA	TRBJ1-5	TGTGCCAGTAAGACTGTCCGGAGTAGCAATCAGCCCCAGCATTTT	CASKTVRSSNQPQHF
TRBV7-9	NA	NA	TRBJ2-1	TGTGCCAGCAGCTTAGCTGGTGGAAGGTCCTACAATGAGCAGTTCTTC	CASSLAGGRSYNEQFF
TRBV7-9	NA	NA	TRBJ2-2	TGTGCCAGCAGCTTAGGAGCGAACACCGGGGAGCTGTTTTTT	CASSLGANTGELFF
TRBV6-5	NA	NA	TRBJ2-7	TGTGCCAGCAGTTACCTACCGACAGACTCCTACGAGCAGTACTTC	CASSYLPTDSYEQYF